Each of the 12 T cell receptor beta chains below was sequenced from the same sample in a study of OX40 agonist ivuxolimab in advanced cancers. Profiled with immunoSEQ multiplex PCR; TCRdb holds only in-frame clones, not every one. Of about 95,000 clones in the sample, approximately 85% were seen once. The material sequenced was CD4+ or CD8+ T cells sorted from blood, taken in a trial of the OX40 agonist ivuxolimab. The source of these receptors is an adult with an advanced solid tumor such as melanoma, head and neck, liver or kidney cancer.

The rearrangement uses TRBV28 and TRBJ2-7; perhaps TRBD2 as D (5 bases). This CDR3 is built from 14 residues. Looked up from germline, CDR1 is MDHEN and CDR2 is SYDVKM. The V end was cut by 4 bases, the J end by 0 bases, with 10 bases between. For the CDR3, the DNA is TGTGCCAGCAGTTGGCCGGGGAGCTCCTACGAGCAGTACTTC. This gives the protein CASSWPGSSYEQYF.

The J gene is TRBJ2-3, the V gene TRBV4-1, with 12 bases fitting TRBD2. Germline V lookup: CDR1 MGHRA, CDR2 YSYEKL. V gave up 3 bases and J gave up 3 bases; unmatched junction bases: 7. This CDR3 has 17 amino acids. The CDR3 DNA reads as TGCGCCAGCAGCCAGCTTACCGGGACTAGCGGGACAGATACGCAGTATTTT. It yields the protein CASSQLTGTSGTDTQYF.

V is TRBV30 and J is TRBJ2-5, with D hard to call. V lost 2 bases and J lost 1, with 5 bases in between. Looked up from germline, CDR1 is GTSNPN and CDR2 is SVGIG (reference sequence). The CDR3 totals 12 residues. CDR3 DNA sequence: TGTGCCTGGAGTCCGGTCCAAGAGACCCAGTACTTC. It encodes CAWSPVQETQYF. The full variable domain, with the rest looked up from reference TRBV30 and TRBJ2-5, is SQTIHQWPATLVQPVGSPLSLECTVEGTSNPNLYWYRQAAGRGLQLLFYSVGIGQISSEVPQNLSASRPQDRQFILSSKKLLLSDSGFYLCAWSPVQETQYFGPGTRLLVL.

CDR3 in DNA: TGTGCCAGCAGCTTGTCAGGGGGTGACTATGGCTACACCTTC. It encodes CASSLSGGDYGYTF. The V call is TRBV5-4, the J call TRBJ1-2; 7 bases map to TRBD1. Trimming at V came to 1 base and at J to 3 bases, leaving 3 bases not matched to a gene. This CDR3 has 14 residues. Germline values: CDR1 SGHNT, CDR2 YYREEE (reference sequence).

The chain couples TRBV27 to TRBJ1-1, with unresolved D. In germline, CDR1 is MNHEY, CDR2 SMNVEV (reference sequence). The CDR3 sequence is 14 residues long. The V and J ends lost 4 bases and 0 bases respectively, with 9 bases between them. The CDR3, as DNA: TGTGCCAGCAGTTCCGCGGGCATGAACACTGAAGCTTTCTTT. This translates into CASSSAGMNTEAFF.

This clone came up once. V and J are TRBV6-6 and TRBJ1-6, with no clear D. Trimming removed 0 bases from V and 9 bases from J, with 12 bases in between. The CDR3 is 15 residues long. Germline loops: CDR1 MNHNY, CDR2 SVGAGI (reference sequence). The CDR3 sequence is CASSYSVGGRSPLHF. For the CDR3, the DNA is TGTGCCAGCAGTTACTCGGTCGGAGGACGTTCACCCCTCCACTTT.

CDR3 in amino acids: CASSQDSGGLAAYEQYF. CDR3 nucleotides: TGCGCCAGCAGCCAAGATTCGGGGGGGCTAGCCGCATACGAGCAGTACTTC. This chain uses TRBV4-3 with TRBJ2-7; TRBD2 matches at 8 bases. The CDR3 spans 17 residues. Germline lookup yields CDR1 LGHNA and CDR2 YSLEER. V trimming: 0 bases; J trimming: 4 bases; junction bases outside the gene matches: 11.

The count of this clone is one. The J gene is TRBJ2-3, the V gene TRBV30, with 8 bases lining up with TRBD2. Germline CDR1 and CDR2: GTSNPN and SVGIG (reference sequence). The ends lost 5 bases at V and 4 bases at J; junction bases unmatched: 5. The CDR3 runs 13 residues. The CDR3 loop is CAWWREVPDTQYF. The CDR3 nucleotides read TGTGCCTGGTGGCGGGAGGTTCCAGATACGCAGTATTTT.

DNA for the CDR3: TGTGCCAGCAGTGACGATAGGACTAGCGGGAGGGGTGAGCAGTTCTTC. It encodes CASSDDRTSGRGEQFF. The J gene is TRBJ2-1, the V gene TRBV6-4; TRBD2 agrees at 15 bases. Trimming took 2 bases from V and 9 from J; bases not matched to a gene: 5. There are 16 residues in the CDR3. The germline V gene encodes CDR1 MRHNA and CDR2 SNTAGT.

The chain has TRBV6-6 and TRBJ2-7; D may match TRBD1 or TRBD2 (5 bases each). Germline CDR1 and CDR2: MNHNY and SVGAGI (reference sequence). This CDR3 spans 15 amino acids. V was pared by 0 bases and J by 2 bases, with 11 bases between. This CDR3 is CASSYSAGTPYEQYF. CDR3 in DNA: TGTGCCAGCAGTTACTCGGCAGGGACCCCCTACGAGCAGTACTTC.

The J gene is TRBJ1-4, the V gene TRBV5-8; no firm D call. This CDR3 contains 15 residues. The V end was cut by 5 bases, the J end by 10 bases, with 21 bases between. Germline assignment: CDR1 SGHTS and CDR2 YDEGEE. The CDR3 loop is CASRPGRVTQGKLFF. CDR3 DNA: TGTGCCAGCAGGCCGGGGAGGGTAACTCAAGGAAAACTGTTTTTT. Based on the CDR3 plus reference TRBV5-8 and TRBJ1-4, the full variable domain is EAGVTQSPTHLIKTRGQQATLRCSPISGHTSVYWYQQALGLGLQFLLWYDEGEERNRGNFPPRFSGRQFPNYSSELNVNALELEDSALYLCASRPGRVTQGKLFFGSGTQLSVL.

The rearrangement links TRBV13 to TRBJ2-7; D possibly matches TRBD1 or TRBD2 (5 bases each). CDR1 is PRHDT, CDR2 FYEKMQ, per germline (reference sequence). Trimming stripped 5 bases from V and 5 bases from J, with 13 bases between. The CDR3 length is 13 residues. CDR3 DNA: TGTGCCAGCAGCCCCGAGAGGGACCACGAGCAGTACTTC. Translating it yields CASSPERDHEQYF. Full variable domain (outside the CDR3, taken from reference TRBV13 and TRBJ2-7): AAGVIQSPRHLIKEKRETATLKCYPIPRHDTVYWYQQGPGQDPQFLISFYEKMQSDKGSIPDRFSAQQFSDYHSELNMSSLELGDSALYFCASSPERDHEQYFGPGTRLTVT.